These T cell receptor beta chains were read from a single sample in a study of blood T cell repertoires in COVID-19. Sequencing used immunoSEQ multiplex PCR; TCRdb keeps in-frame clones, though not all of them. Of 150,000 to 200,000 clones listed, approximately 80% are singletons. The sample comprised peripheral blood. Every receptor here comes from a human donor in a cohort sampled during active COVID-19. CDR3s include the opening cysteine and the closing phenylalanine or tryptophan. Fields, in order: J gene, V gene, CDR3 protein.

TRBJ1-5 TRBV6-5 CASSLDRGQPQHF
TRBJ2-7 TRBV7-2 CASSPPAGGADEQYF
TRBJ1-1 TRBV25-1 CASSELSPSFGTEAFF
TRBJ2-5 TRBV5-1 CASRLAVETQYF
TRBJ2-1 TRBV19 CASSPAGAINEQFF
TRBJ1-2 TRBV7-8 CASSPTGGYGYTF
TRBJ2-1 TRBV6-1 CASSERLGRFF
TRBJ1-2 TRBV3-1/TRBV3-2 CASSLARGYTF
TRBJ2-3 TRBV28 CASSWGAGGVTPGTDTQYF
TRBJ1-4 TRBV6-4 CASRASSGDEKLFF
TRBJ1-2 TRBV27 CASSITGGKGYGYTF
TRBJ1-2 TRBV29-1 CSVDLQGGGYTF
TRBJ2-2 TRBV28 CASRTGPGELFF
TRBJ2-3 TRBV3-1/TRBV3-2 CASSQGLVPDTQYF
TRBJ2-7 TRBV27 CASSLFSRAGEQYF
TRBJ2-7 TRBV10-2 CASTKGQPYSYEQYF
TRBJ1-5 TRBV5-6 CASSSLATGGVNQPQHF
TRBJ1-4 TRBV7-2 CASSVDRGLREKLFF
TRBJ1-2 TRBV25-1 CASSGDSYGYTF
TRBJ2-1 TRBV24-1 CATSDVGTSGGKTYNEQFF
TRBJ1-1 TRBV5-1 CASSLDQGGTEAFF
TRBJ1-5 TRBV28 CASSLGAGGLISQPQHF
TRBJ2-5 TRBV24-1 CATSGTGSYQETQYF
TRBJ2-6 TRBV4-3 CASSQGSQGANVLTF
TRBJ2-7 TRBV5-1 CASSDGQGLYEQYF
TRBJ1-1 TRBV7-8 CASSDTGGAEAFF
TRBJ2-1 TRBV6-5 CASRVSGNEQFF
TRBJ1-6 TRBV4-3 CASSQDVGGSSYNSPLHF
TRBJ2-2 TRBV10-3 CAISYLAGGTGELFF
TRBJ2-3 TRBV7-9 CASSLASGPSTDTQYF
TRBJ2-1 TRBV27 CASTAIAGKYNEQFF
TRBJ1-5 TRBV7-2 CASRQGANNQPQHF
TRBJ1-2 TRBV27 CASSLQATSYGYTF
TRBJ1-2 TRBV5-1 CASSLEGTHSYGYTF
TRBJ2-3 TRBV9 CASSAGTSGRTDTQYF
TRBJ2-5 TRBV3-1/TRBV3-2 CASSQALRGRIQETQYF
TRBJ2-5 TRBV6-2/TRBV6-3 CASSYLYEETQYF
TRBJ1-1 TRBV6-6 CASSYSEGIAEAFF
TRBJ2-3 TRBV30 CAWMAGREGDTQYF
TRBJ1-5 TRBV27 CASSTYPSGQPQHF
TRBJ2-7 TRBV5-8 CASSIGDYEQYF
TRBJ1-4 TRBV19 CASSTPGLGGEKLFF
TRBJ1-1 TRBV5-1 CASSQGLLNTEAFF
TRBJ2-1 TRBV6-2/TRBV6-3 CASSHFFPGRTSGPYNEQFF
TRBJ2-6 TRBV18 CASSPGGTGGLGANVLTF
TRBJ2-7 TRBV19 CASSGFRDRGSYEQYF
TRBJ1-6 TRBV6-5 CASSQRPRNNSPLHF